The 31 T cell receptor beta chains presented below share a single source sample, sequenced in a study of blood T cell repertoires in COVID-19. Generated by immunoSEQ multiplex PCR, the TCRdb table keeps only in-frame clones and is missing some. Here the sample spans roughly 310,000 clones, roughly 90% being singletons. The sequenced material came from peripheral blood. The receptor source for this set is a woman aged 25 to 39 with COVID-19, enrolled during active disease.

V gene TRBV5-5 combines with J gene TRBJ1-4; D remains ambiguous. CDR1 and CDR2 from the germline V gene are SGHKS and YYEKEE (reference sequence). The CDR3 is made up of 15 amino acids. V lost 0 bases, J lost 5 bases, and 11 bases lay in between. The chain's CDR3 is CASSLAGSGNEKLFF. DNA for the CDR3: TGTGCCAGCAGCTTGGCGGGGTCCGGAAATGAAAAACTGTTTTTT.

This clone was recorded once. The chain couples TRBV25-1 to TRBJ1-1, with TRBD1 matching 11 bases. CDR3 length equals 16 residues. Germline V gene lookup returns CDR1 MGHDK and CDR2 SYGVNS. The trim removed 3 bases at V and 2 bases at J, leaving 5 bases unmatched. Here the CDR3 reads CASSEPRTGGNTEAFF. CDR3 nucleotides: TGTGCCAGCAGTGAGCCCAGGACAGGGGGCAACACTGAAGCTTTCTTT.

The chain couples TRBV3-1 (or the pseudogene TRBV3-2) to TRBJ2-5; the match to TRBD2 covers 7 bases. The germline V gene encodes CDR1 LGHDT and CDR2 YNNKEL (reference sequence). The CDR3 sequence is 14 residues long. Losses at the gene ends were 0 bases for V and 9 bases for J; bases not matched to a gene: 7. CDR3 DNA: TGTGCCAGCAGCCAAGAAGGGACCCGGGGGGCCCAGTACTTC. As protein: CASSQEGTRGAQYF.

CDR3 nucleotide sequence: TGTGCCAGCAGCCTACCCGGGACTAGCGGGAGTTTCTATGAGCAGTTCTTC. Protein: CASSLPGTSGSFYEQFF. The V gene is TRBV5-6, the J gene TRBJ2-1; 14 bases are a match to TRBD2. Germline loops: CDR1 SGHDT, CDR2 YYEEEE. With 4 bases clipped from V and 8 bases from J, the junction kept 11 bases outside the gene matches. This CDR3 spans 17 amino acids.

The CDR3, as DNA: TGTGCCAGCAGCTTAGATGGAGACTTTAACACTGAAGCTTTCTTT. This gives the protein CASSLDGDFNTEAFF. J is TRBJ1-1 and V is TRBV7-9; D is undetermined. V lost 1 base and J 2 bases, leaving 11 bases between the germline ends. CDR3 length: 15 amino acids. Germline CDR1 SEHNR, CDR2 FQNEAQ (reference sequence).

The chain joins TRBV7-9 to TRBJ1-2, with D possibly being TRBD1 (6 bases). In germline, CDR1 is SEHNR, CDR2 FQNEAQ (reference sequence). V lost 1 base and J 8 bases, leaving 17 bases between the germline ends. The CDR3 contains 15 residues. CDR3 in amino acids: CASSLGTATPGGYTF. In DNA form, the CDR3 reads TGTGCCAGCAGCTTAGGGACAGCCACCCCAGGAGGCTACACCTTC.

V usage is TRBV6-1 and J usage is TRBJ1-1; the D is unclear. Germline CDR1 is MNHNS and CDR2 is SASEGT. V was shortened by 3 bases and J by 0 bases, with 14 bases between the two germline ends. The CDR3 loop spans 16 amino acids. The CDR3 DNA reads as TGTGCCAGCAGTGAGGTTCTTGGTGGGCTGAACACTGAAGCTTTCTTT. Translation gives CASSEVLGGLNTEAFF.

The V and J genes are TRBV9 and TRBJ2-3; 14 bases are a match to TRBD2. CDR3 size: 15 residues. Losses at the gene ends were 3 bases for V and 5 bases for J; bases not matched to a gene: 2. Germline CDR1 is SGDLS and CDR2 is YYNGEE. The CDR3 spells CASSGGTSGRDTQYF. The CDR3 DNA reads TGTGCCAGCAGCGGAGGGACTAGCGGGAGAGATACGCAGTATTTT.

The chain carries TRBV5-1 and TRBJ2-3, with D possibly matching TRBD2 (6 bases). The CDR3 is made up of 16 amino acids. In germline, CDR1 is SGHRS, CDR2 YFSETQ. Trimming took off 6 bases at V and 1 base at J, with 18 bases between the two ends. CDR3 DNA: TGCGCCAGCAATGATTTCGCGGTAGCGGGCACAGATACGCAGTATTTT. Translation: CASNDFAVAGTDTQYF.

This chain connects TRBV2 to TRBJ1-5; 7 positions match TRBD1. This CDR3 region has 15 residues. Germline CDR1 reads SNHLY; CDR2 reads FYNNEI. V lost 4 bases and J lost 5; bases outside the gene matches: 8. CDR3: CASSGVIGGYQPQHF. CDR3 nucleotides: TGTGCCAGCAGTGGAGTGATAGGGGGCTATCAGCCCCAGCATTTT.

This sequence joins TRBV10-3 and TRBJ1-6; 9 bases match TRBD1. The V segment lost 7 bases and the J segment 7 bases; nucleotides outside the gene matches: 5. Germline assignment: CDR1 ENHRY and CDR2 SYGVKD. CDR3 length equals 14 residues. Here the CDR3 reads CAITVDRGNSPLHF. The CDR3 bases are TGTGCCATCACCGTGGACAGGGGAAATTCACCCCTCCACTTT.

The rearrangement uses TRBV10-3 and TRBJ2-7; D remains ambiguous. Germline-derived CDR1 and CDR2 are ENHRY and SYGVKD. This CDR3 is 14 amino acids long. Between the trimmed V and J ends, which lost 0 bases and 1 base, there was a span of 7 bases. CDR3 DNA: TGTGCCATCAGTGAGTCCTTGCAGTCCTACGAGCAGTACTTC. Protein sequence: CAISESLQSYEQYF.

This clone has just one count. The CDR3 here is CASSERHWTGDSYEQYF. In DNA form, the CDR3 reads TGTGCCAGCAGTGAAAGGCATTGGACAGGGGATTCCTACGAGCAGTACTTC. This rearrangement joins TRBV6-1 to TRBJ2-7, with 9 positions matching TRBD1. Germline assignment: CDR1 MNHNS and CDR2 SASEGT. The CDR3 runs to 17 residues. With 2 bases clipped from V and 1 base from J, the junction kept 9 bases outside the gene matches.

The genes are TRBV19 and TRBJ1-2; 7 nucleotides agree with TRBD1. J was trimmed by 7 bases and V by 6 bases; bases with no gene match: 8. In germline, CDR1 is LNHDA, CDR2 SQIVND (reference sequence). The CDR3 sequence is 13 residues long. CDR3 in DNA: TGTGCCAGTAGGTTTGGGACAGTTACTGGCTACACCTTC. Protein: CASRFGTVTGYTF.

This clone was seen only once. J is TRBJ2-1 and V is TRBV19; D is undetermined. This CDR3 contains 16 residues. Germline values: CDR1 LNHDA, CDR2 SQIVND (reference sequence). V was trimmed by 3 bases and J by 5 bases, leaving 17 bases between them. The CDR3 DNA reads TGTGCCAGTAGTATTAATTCGGCGGCTAGTCACAATGAGCAGTTCTTC. Protein sequence: CASSINSAASHNEQFF.

The V and J genes are TRBV11-2 and TRBJ1-1; tentatively, D is TRBD1 (6 bases). The ends were cut back, 2 bases at V and 2 bases at J, with 12 bases in the middle. CDR3 length: 15 amino acids. Germline V gives CDR1 SGHAT, CDR2 FQNNGV. CDR3 nucleotide sequence: TGTGCCAGCAGCTTAACAGGACAGCTAAACACTGAAGCTTTCTTT. This gives the protein CASSLTGQLNTEAFF.

This chain joins TRBV5-4 and TRBJ1-6; 7 nucleotides line up with TRBD1. After removal of 0 bases from V and 0 bases from J, the junction contained 6 bases not matched to a gene. CDR1 is SGHNT, CDR2 YYREEE, per germline (reference sequence). The CDR3 has 18 residues. CDR3 DNA sequence: TGTGCCAGCAGCTTGGAAGCGACAGGGTCCTCCTATAATTCACCCCTCCACTTT. Its translation is CASSLEATGSSYNSPLHF.

V is TRBV10-2 and J is TRBJ2-3; no clear D gene. CDR3 length: 14 residues. The ends were cut back, 3 bases at V and 0 bases at J, with 7 bases in the middle. From germline, CDR1 is WSHSY and CDR2 SAAADI. This chain's CDR3 is CASSDLPSTDTQYF. The CDR3 coding sequence is TGCGCCAGCAGTGATCTACCTAGCACAGATACGCAGTATTTT.

This chain connects TRBV18 to TRBJ2-3; 7 nucleotides match TRBD2. The CDR3 has 18 residues. J was trimmed by 2 bases and V by 3 bases; bases with no gene match: 14. Germline values: CDR1 KGHSH, CDR2 LQKENI. Here the CDR3 reads CASSPTTIPAGLTDTQYF. The CDR3 DNA is TGTGCCAGCTCACCTACCACGATCCCAGCGGGGCTCACAGATACGCAGTATTTT.

This chain joins TRBV2 and TRBJ1-2, with TRBD1 matching over 7 bases. Germline V gives CDR1 SNHLY, CDR2 FYNNEI. The CDR3 has 13 amino acids. V shed 2 bases, J shed 6 bases, and the junction held 3 bases outside the gene matches. CDR3 DNA: TGTGCCAGCAGTGAACAGGGGGTCCATGGCTACACCTTC. Translation gives CASSEQGVHGYTF.

V is TRBV10-3 and J is TRBJ2-5; 10 bases map to TRBD1. This CDR3 spans 16 amino acids. J was trimmed by 1 base and V by 6 bases; bases with no gene match: 8. Looked up from germline, CDR1 is ENHRY and CDR2 is SYGVKD. The CDR3 bases are TGTGCCATCAGCCCGACAGGGGGCAAAGGCCAAGAGACCCAGTACTTC. It codes for CAISPTGGKGQETQYF.

V gene TRBV5-6 combines with J gene TRBJ1-1, with TRBD1 matching 8 bases. Germline V gene lookup returns CDR1 SGHDT and CDR2 YYEEEE. V was pared by 3 bases and J by 4 bases, with 17 bases of the junction left unmatched. This CDR3 spans 18 amino acids. The CDR3 sequence: CASSSTPGQVFRSTEAFF. Written as DNA, the CDR3 is TGTGCCAGCAGCTCGACTCCGGGACAGGTCTTCCGAAGCACTGAAGCTTTCTTT. Full variable domain (missing parts from reference TRBV5-6 and TRBJ1-1): DAGVTQSPTHLIKTRGQQVTLRCSPKSGHDTVSWYQQALGQGPQFIFQYYEEEERQRGNFPDRFSGHQFPNYSSELNVNALLLGDSALYLCASSSTPGQVFRSTEAFFGQGTRLTVV.

This sequence joins TRBV5-8 and TRBJ2-7, with D possibly being TRBD1 (5 bases). The CDR3 covers 16 residues. Germline loops: CDR1 SGHTS, CDR2 YDEGEE. Trimming cost V 2 bases and J 7 bases, with 22 bases left between them. Here the CDR3 DNA reads TGTGCCAGCAGCTTCCCGTCAGGGTCGGCCTCCCGAGAGCAGTACTTC. Protein sequence: CASSFPSGSASREQYF.

This chain joins TRBV5-1 and TRBJ2-1; possibly TRBD2 for D (5 bases). Trimming shortened V by 2 bases and J by 7 bases, and 13 bases separated the two germline ends. Germline CDR1 is SGHRS and CDR2 is YFSETQ. The CDR3 is 14 amino acids. CDR3 nucleotides: TGCGCCAGCAGCTTAAGGACTCCCAGTAATGAGCAGTTCTTC. Translating gives CASSLRTPSNEQFF.

The rearrangement joins TRBV20-1 to TRBJ2-7; 9 nucleotides line up with TRBD1. Germline V lookup: CDR1 DFQATT, CDR2 SNEGSKA (reference sequence). The CDR3 is 15 amino acids. The V and J ends lost 3 bases and 5 bases, in that order; junction bases with no gene match: 11. CDR3 in amino acids: CSASRRTGVSHEQYF. Here the CDR3 DNA reads TGCAGTGCTAGTAGGAGGACAGGGGTTTCCCACGAGCAGTACTTC.

The V gene is TRBV24-1, the J gene TRBJ1-2; the match to TRBD1 covers 10 bases. V gave up 4 bases and J gave up 2 bases; unmatched junction bases: 15. CDR3 size: 19 residues. In germline, CDR1 is KGHDR, CDR2 SFDVKD. The CDR3 protein is CATSEGPLTGGYFNYGYTF. In nucleotides, the CDR3 is TGTGCCACCAGTGAAGGACCCCTGACAGGGGGCTATTTCAACTATGGCTACACCTTC.

Here the CDR3 reads CAISESLGGENTEAFF. In DNA, the CDR3 is TGTGCCATCAGTGAGTCGCTAGGGGGCGAGAACACTGAAGCTTTCTTT. This rearrangement joins TRBV10-3 to TRBJ1-1; 7 nucleotides agree with TRBD1. V lost 0 bases, J lost 1 base, and 5 bases stayed unmatched. The V gene's germline CDR1 is ENHRY and CDR2 SYGVKD. This CDR3 comprises 16 residues.

In this sample, this clone turned up once. The chain is built from TRBV28 and TRBJ1-5; no firm D call. The V and J ends lost 7 bases and 5 bases respectively, with 18 bases between them. The CDR3 is made up of 15 amino acids. Germline V gene data show CDR1 as MDHEN and CDR2 as SYDVKM. The CDR3 DNA reads TGTGCCAGCATCCAAGCCGGCGGGGTACATCAGCCCCAGCATTTT. Protein sequence: CASIQAGGVHQPQHF.

The chain is built from TRBV7-2 and TRBJ2-7; 10 positions match TRBD2. Trimming at V came to 3 bases and at J to 3 bases, leaving 11 bases not matched to a gene. Germline V gene data show CDR1 as SGHTA and CDR2 as FQGNSA. The CDR3 runs 17 residues. The CDR3 DNA reads as TGTGCCAGCAGCTTCTACCTAGCGGGAGTAAGTGGCTACGAGCAGTACTTC. Translation: CASSFYLAGVSGYEQYF. Full variable domain (outside the CDR3, taken from reference TRBV7-2 and TRBJ2-7): GAGVSQSPSNKVTEKGKDVELRCDPISGHTALYWYRQSLGQGLEFLIYFQGNSAPDKSGLPSDRFSAERTGGSVSTLTIQRTQQEDSAVYLCASSFYLAGVSGYEQYFGPGTRLTVT.

This clone has just one count. The chain links TRBV6-6 to TRBJ2-1; the match to TRBD1 covers 9 bases. The J segment lost 8 bases and the V segment lost 5 bases, leaving 7 bases of the junction unmatched. CDR3 length: 14 amino acids. Germline V gene sequence: CDR1 MNHNY, CDR2 SVGAGI (reference sequence). DNA of the CDR3: TGTGCCAGCAGTGGGGACAGGGCCTCTCATGAGCAGTTCTTC. This codes for CASSGDRASHEQFF.

The V call is TRBV28, the J call TRBJ1-1; D is ambiguous. V gave up 5 bases and J gave up 2 bases, with 15 bases separating them. Germline CDR1 and CDR2: MDHEN and SYDVKM. CDR3 length equals 15 residues. The CDR3 loop is CASSTGRRTNTEAFF. The CDR3 region has the DNA TGTGCCAGCAGTACGGGGAGACGGACTAACACTGAAGCTTTCTTT.